One sample yielded the 10 T cell receptor beta chains listed below, sequenced in a study of CD8 T cells in Susac syndrome. A quantity of roughly 0.5 to 1 ug RNA underwent reverse transcription using random hexamers. TCRdb passed the immunoSEQ multiplex PCR reads through MiXCR, listing each CDR3 protein once. The sample holds roughly 120,000 distinct CDR3 sequences, about 95% seen once. The sample was CD4+ T cells from PBMCs. Receptors originate from a human donor in good health.

The V call is TRBV7-8, the J call TRBJ2-5; 10 nucleotides match TRBD2. The length of the CDR3 is 16 residues. After removal of 5 bases from V and 5 bases from J, the junction contained 11 bases not matched to a gene. From germline, CDR1 is SGHVS and CDR2 FQNEAQ. The DNA for the CDR3 is TGTGCCAGCAGCAGATCCCTAGCGGGAGTGGGTGAGACCCAGTACTTC. Amino acid sequence: CASSRSLAGVGETQYF.

The chain couples TRBV28 to TRBJ1-2; the match to TRBD1 covers 10 bases. Germline lookup yields CDR1 MDHEN and CDR2 SYDVKM. J lost 8 bases, V lost 6 bases, and 9 bases had no gene match. The CDR3 length is 14 residues. CDR3 in DNA: TGTGCCAGCAGACCCCCCGGGACAGGGGAAGGCTACACCTTC. This translates into CASRPPGTGEGYTF.

The chain carries TRBV3-1 and TRBJ1-5, with TRBD1 as a possible D gene (6 bases). The V gene lost 3 bases and the J gene lost 0 bases, with 9 bases spanning the gap. Germline CDR1 LGHDT, CDR2 YNNKEL (reference sequence). CDR3 length equals 15 residues. For the CDR3, the DNA is TGTGCCAGCAGCCAGGGGGCAATTAGCAATCAGCCCCAGCATTTT. Amino acids: CASSQGAISNQPQHF.

CDR3 amino acids: CAWRGQGGTEAFF. In DNA, the CDR3 is TGTGCCTGGAGAGGGCAGGGTGGCACTGAAGCTTTCTTT. This chain joins TRBV30 and TRBJ1-1, with D perhaps matching TRBD1 (5 bases). The V gene's germline CDR1 is GTSNPN and CDR2 SVGIG (reference sequence). The CDR3 runs 13 residues. The ends were cut back, 3 bases at V and 4 bases at J, with 12 bases in the middle.

This chain uses TRBV15 with TRBJ2-2, with 7 bases lining up with TRBD2. Trimming cost V 5 bases and J 5 bases; bases outside gene matches: 11. CDR1 is LNHNV, CDR2 YYDKDF, per germline (reference sequence). The CDR3 extends over 16 amino acids. This chain's CDR3 is CATSPIRTGGTGELFF. The DNA for the CDR3 is TGTGCCACCAGCCCGATCCGGACGGGAGGAACCGGGGAGCTGTTTTTT.

CDR3 coding DNA: TGTGCCCGTGACAGGCGATTGGGGAACACCGGGGAGCTGTTTTTT. Translating it yields CARDRRLGNTGELFF. This chain links TRBV30 with TRBJ2-2; D may be TRBD1 (6 bases). The length of the CDR3 is 15 residues. Germline V gene sequence: CDR1 GTSNPN, CDR2 SVGIG (reference sequence). Trimming cost V 8 bases and J 1 base, with 17 bases left between them.

The chain has TRBV29-1 and TRBJ1-5; D gene unclear. The CDR3 sequence is 12 residues long. Germline CDR1 and CDR2: SQVTM and ANQGSEA. The germline V and J ends were trimmed by 4 bases and 2 bases, with 6 bases remaining between them. CDR3 amino acids: CSVGSGNQPQHF. As DNA, the CDR3 is TGCAGCGTTGGGAGCGGCAATCAGCCCCAGCATTTT.

The DNA for the CDR3 is TGCGCCAGCAGCTTCTTTAGCGGGATACGGGCCAATGAGCAGTTCTTC. Protein: CASSFFSGIRANEQFF. The chain has TRBV5-1 and TRBJ2-1, with 8 bases lining up with TRBD2. V trimming: 2 bases; J trimming: 6 bases; junction bases outside the gene matches: 10. This CDR3 is built from 16 residues. Germline V gives CDR1 SGHRS, CDR2 YFSETQ.

The chain couples TRBV30 to TRBJ2-5; D is possibly TRBD1 (5 bases). Per the germline V gene, CDR1 is GTSNPN and CDR2 is SVGIG (reference sequence). Trimming took 1 base from V and 4 from J, leaving 13 bases between them. The CDR3 length is 14 residues. In DNA, the CDR3 is TGTGCCTGGAGTGCTCAATGGGGCGGAGAGACCCAGTACTTC. Amino acid sequence: CAWSAQWGGETQYF. Full variable domain (rest looked up from reference TRBV30 and TRBJ2-5): SQTIHQWPATLVQPVGSPLSLECTVEGTSNPNLYWYRQAAGRGLQLLFYSVGIGQISSEVPQNLSASRPQDRQFILSSKKLLLSDSGFYLCAWSAQWGGETQYFGPGTRLLVL.

This chain connects TRBV29-1 to TRBJ2-5, with D possibly being TRBD1 or TRBD2 (5 bases each). The V end was cut by 7 bases, the J end by 1 base, with 13 bases between. The CDR3 spans 13 residues. Germline V gene sequence: CDR1 SQVTM, CDR2 ANQGSEA. The CDR3 sequence is CSALGTIQETQYF. Here the CDR3 DNA reads TGCAGCGCCCTCGGGACGATCCAAGAGACCCAGTACTTC.